These 10 T cell receptor beta chains were all obtained from the same sample, sequenced in a study of T cell responses to AZD1222 COVID-19 vaccine. Profiling relied on immunoSEQ multiplex PCR, and the TCRdb table lists in-frame clones only, not all of them. The sample holds around 30,000 clones, approximately 93% seen once. The sample consisted of peripheral blood, taken on day 0 of AZD1222 vaccination. The receptors derive from an adult in good health.

The genes are TRBV9 and TRBJ1-1; D gene unclear. Trimming took off 3 bases at V and 3 bases at J, with 12 bases between the two ends. Germline CDR1 reads SGDLS; CDR2 reads YYNGEE. The CDR3 runs 14 residues. The CDR3 is CASSAVTHDTEAFF. As DNA, the CDR3 is TGTGCCAGCAGCGCCGTCACCCACGACACTGAAGCTTTCTTT.

CDR3 DNA sequence: TGTGCCAGCGGCAACACCTGGGGCGGCGACACTGAAGCTTTCTTT. Protein sequence: CASGNTWGGDTEAFF. The gene calls are TRBV7-2 and TRBJ1-1; the D gene is possibly TRBD1 (5 bases). The CDR3 runs to 15 residues. Trimming removed 8 bases from V and 3 bases from J, with 19 bases in between. Germline loops: CDR1 SGHTA, CDR2 FQGNSA.

The chain carries TRBV15 and TRBJ1-2, with D maybe TRBD1 (5 bases). CDR1 is LNHNV and CDR2 is YYDKDF in the germline V gene (reference sequence). There are 14 residues in the CDR3. Trimming removed 0 bases from V and 3 bases from J, with 8 bases in between. As DNA, the CDR3 is TGTGCCACCAGCAGAGATCGGGGGGACTATGGCTACACCTTC. Amino acids: CATSRDRGDYGYTF.

The chain is built from TRBV7-2 and TRBJ1-2; no clear D gene. CDR1 is SGHTA and CDR2 is FQGNSA in the germline V gene. There are 12 residues in the CDR3. V was pared by 3 bases and J by 4 bases, with 6 bases between. The CDR3 DNA reads as TGTGCCAGCAGCTTCGGGATCTATGGCTACACCTTC. Translation gives CASSFGIYGYTF.

The chain uses TRBV19 and TRBJ2-3; 10 bases line up with TRBD1. This CDR3 region has 13 residues. CDR1 and CDR2 from the germline V gene are LNHDA and SQIVND (reference sequence). The junction had 7 bases not matched to a gene; V was cut back by 11 bases and J by 5 bases. CDR3 sequence (DNA): TGTGCCGCAAGACAGGGGGCCGAAGATACGCAGTATTTT. As protein: CAARQGAEDTQYF.

The chain employs TRBV6-5 and TRBJ2-1; 10 bases fit TRBD1. The junction had 5 bases not matched to a gene; V was cut back by 2 bases and J by 7 bases. Germline V gene lookup returns CDR1 MNHEY and CDR2 SVGAGI. The CDR3 length is 15 residues. This chain's CDR3 is CASSYRDRGPNEQFF. CDR3 DNA: TGTGCCAGCAGTTACCGAGACAGGGGGCCGAATGAGCAGTTCTTC.

The chain joins TRBV6-7 to TRBJ1-2; 8 nucleotides line up with TRBD1. TRBV6-7 is known as an ORF, though its function is uncertain. V dropped 2 bases and J dropped 5; count of bases not matched to a gene: 13. This CDR3 has 17 amino acids. Here the CDR3 reads CASSYRQGAKSLYGYTF. CDR3 nucleotide sequence: TGTGCCAGCAGTTACCGCCAGGGGGCGAAATCCCTTTATGGCTACACCTTC.

This chain joins TRBV5-1 and TRBJ2-1; 7 nucleotides line up with TRBD2. Germline lookup yields CDR1 SGHRS and CDR2 YFSETQ. The V and J ends lost 4 bases and 7 bases, in that order; junction bases with no gene match: 11. The CDR3 is made up of 15 amino acids. The CDR3 sequence is CASSPAGVGGNEQFF. The CDR3 nucleotides are TGCGCCAGCAGCCCGGCGGGGGTCGGAGGGAATGAGCAGTTCTTC.

The chain carries TRBV9 and TRBJ2-3; D not certain. V was cut by 0 bases and J by 6 bases, with 8 bases left in between. Per the germline V gene, CDR1 is SGDLS and CDR2 is YYNGEE. The CDR3 has 13 residues. CDR3 nucleotides: TGTGCCAGCAGCGTAGGAGCATCCGATACGCAGTATTTT. It yields the protein CASSVGASDTQYF.

This chain connects TRBV28 to TRBJ1-3; possibly TRBD1 for D (5 bases). This CDR3 has 13 residues. V dropped 2 bases and J dropped 7 bases, with 9 bases sitting between them. CDR1 is MDHEN, CDR2 SYDVKM, per germline. The CDR3 spells CASSLNGGNTIYF. CDR3 bases: TGTGCCAGCAGTTTAAACGGGGGGAACACCATATATTTT. Using reference TRBV28 and TRBJ1-3 for the parts outside the CDR3, the full variable domain is DVKVTQSSRYLVKRTGEKVFLECVQDMDHENMFWYRQDPGLGLRLIYFSYDVKMKEKGDIPEGYSVSREKKERFSLILESASTNQTSMYLCASSLNGGNTIYFGEGSWLTVV.